These 18 T cell receptor beta chains were sequenced from one sample in a study of blood T cell repertoires in COVID-19. Clones were read by immunoSEQ multiplex PCR, and TCRdb kept only the in-frame ones, dropping some. The sample has about 210,000 clones, less than 90% seen once. The sequenced sample consisted of peripheral blood. These receptor sequences come from a man aged 35-49 years with acute or convalescent COVID-19.

The chain is built from TRBV19 and TRBJ1-4; D is unresolved. Germline V lookup: CDR1 LNHDA, CDR2 SQIVND (reference sequence). The CDR3 loop spans 15 amino acids. The V and J ends lost 4 bases and 5 bases respectively, with 14 bases between them. CDR3: CASSTAAQRNEKLFF. The DNA for the CDR3 is TGTGCCAGTAGTACCGCCGCACAGCGGAATGAAAAACTGTTTTTT.

The chain couples TRBV6-5 to TRBJ1-2; 8 nucleotides match TRBD1. Germline-derived CDR1 and CDR2 are MNHEY and SVGAGI. The CDR3 covers 14 residues. V gave up 8 bases and J gave up 5 bases; unmatched junction bases: 10. CDR3 in amino acids: CASSRDRSSYGYTF. CDR3 coding DNA: TGTGCCAGCTCTCGGGACAGGTCCTCTTATGGCTACACCTTC.

V is TRBV29-1 and J is TRBJ2-1, with D possibly matching TRBD1 (6 bases). Germline CDR1 is SQVTM and CDR2 is ANQGSEA. This CDR3 contains 12 residues. The germline V and J ends were trimmed by 7 bases and 15 bases, with 22 bases remaining between them. CDR3 nucleotides: TGCAGCGCCGATTGGGGGCCTGACTCCATGTTCTTC. It is translated as CSADWGPDSMFF.

The chain employs TRBV28 and TRBJ2-2; 12 bases match TRBD2. The J segment lost 5 bases and the V segment lost 5 bases, leaving 12 bases of the junction unmatched. This CDR3 region has 18 residues. Germline lookup yields CDR1 MDHEN and CDR2 SYDVKM. This CDR3 reads CASSLPRTSGKPTGELFF. The CDR3 DNA is TGTGCCAGCAGTCTACCCCGGACTAGCGGGAAACCGACCGGGGAGCTGTTTTTT.

The gene calls are TRBV6-2 or TRBV6-3 and TRBJ2-3; D gene unclear. The germline V gene has CDR1 MNHEY and CDR2 SVGEGT. The V end was cut by 4 bases, the J end by 6 bases, with 26 bases between. The CDR3 has 18 amino acids. CDR3 loop: CASSFVRSTLSRIDTQYF. The CDR3 nucleotides read TGTGCCAGCAGTTTTGTCCGTTCCACCCTGTCCAGAATCGATACGCAGTATTTT.

The chain joins TRBV12-3 or TRBV12-4 to TRBJ2-1, with 7 bases that match TRBD2. This CDR3 contains 13 residues. V lost 3 bases to trimming and J lost 6 bases; unmatched junction nucleotides: 2. The CDR3 nucleotides read TGTGCCAGCAGTTTGGGGGGGGGCAATGAGCAGTTCTTC. Residues: CASSLGGGNEQFF.

The CDR3 DNA follows: TGTGCCAGCAGGGACAGGGGGCTTTTATCTGAAGCTTTCTTT. This sequence encodes CASRDRGLLSEAFF. The rearrangement joins TRBV2 to TRBJ1-1; 11 bases agree with TRBD1. V was clipped by 6 bases and J by 6 bases; unmatched bases: 6. CDR1 and CDR2 (germline): SNHLY, FYNNEI. This CDR3 comprises 14 residues.

The chain is built from TRBV5-1 and TRBJ2-7, with D perhaps matching TRBD2 (6 bases). Trimming cost V 4 bases and J 1 base, with 12 bases left between them. Germline-derived CDR1 and CDR2 are SGHRS and YFSETQ. The CDR3 has 14 residues. The CDR3: CASSPGTLSYEQYF. The CDR3 DNA follows: TGCGCCAGCAGCCCGGGGACTCTGTCCTACGAGCAGTACTTC. Using reference TRBV5-1 and TRBJ2-7 for the parts outside the CDR3, the full variable domain is KAGVTQTPRYLIKTRGQQVTLSCSPISGHRSVSWYQQTPGQGLQFLFEYFSETQRNKGNFPGRFSGRQFSNSRSEMNVSTLELGDSALYLCASSPGTLSYEQYFGPGTRLTVT.

The CDR3 sequence is CASSQGDRSSYEQYF. CDR3 in DNA: TGCGCCAGCAGCCAAGGGGACAGAAGCTCCTACGAGCAGTACTTC. The chain recombines TRBV4-3 with TRBJ2-7; 7 bases fit TRBD1. This CDR3 contains 15 residues. Trimming removed 1 base from V and 0 bases from J; junction bases left unmatched: 3. Germline V gene data show CDR1 as LGHNA and CDR2 as YSLEER.

The V and J genes are TRBV5-1 and TRBJ1-2; D is unclear. The ends were cut back, 0 bases at V and 2 bases at J, with 5 bases in the middle. Germline CDR1 and CDR2: SGHRS and YFSETQ. The CDR3 totals 13 residues. The CDR3 sequence: CASSLERNYGYTF. DNA for the CDR3: TGCGCCAGCAGCTTGGAACGGAACTATGGCTACACCTTC.

The chain is built from TRBV4-1 and TRBJ1-1, with 8 bases lining up with TRBD1. Germline-derived CDR1 and CDR2 are MGHRA and YSYEKL. This CDR3 has 15 amino acids. Losses at the gene ends were 3 bases for V and 1 base for J; bases not matched to a gene: 4. For the CDR3, the DNA is TGCGCCAGCAGCCATCCCGGACAGGGGAACACTGAAGCTTTCTTT. Translation: CASSHPGQGNTEAFF.

The V gene is TRBV4-2, the J gene TRBJ2-4; 9 bases are a match to TRBD1. CDR3 length: 14 amino acids. Germline lookup yields CDR1 LGHNA and CDR2 YNFKEQ. Trimming at V came to 3 bases and at J to 6 bases, leaving 3 bases not matched to a gene. The chain's CDR3 is CASSQGQGANIQYF. The DNA of the CDR3 is TGTGCCAGCAGCCAGGGACAGGGAGCAAACATTCAGTACTTC.

The V gene is TRBV14, the J gene TRBJ2-7; possibly TRBD2 for D (7 bases). The germline V and J ends were trimmed by 3 bases and 3 bases, with 18 bases remaining between them. Germline CDR1 SGHDN, CDR2 FVKESK. This CDR3 has 16 residues. In DNA, the CDR3 is TGTGCCAGCAGCCAGGCTGGGGGCCTAGCGGACTACGAGCAGTACTTC. Protein: CASSQAGGLADYEQYF.

The chain couples TRBV5-1 to TRBJ1-4; TRBD1 is a possible D gene (5 bases). This CDR3 comprises 13 residues. V shed 4 bases and J shed 6 bases, with 10 bases lying between them. CDR1 and CDR2 (germline): SGHRS, YFSETQ. DNA for the CDR3: TGCGCCAGCAGCCGGGGGAAGGATGAAAAACTGTTTTTT. Translating gives CASSRGKDEKLFF.

This clone was recorded a few times. V usage is TRBV7-6 and J usage is TRBJ2-7, with TRBD2 matching over 8 bases. The germline V gene has CDR1 SGHVS and CDR2 FNYEAQ. Trimming at V came to 0 bases and at J to 7 bases, leaving 5 bases not matched to a gene. This CDR3 has 14 residues. CDR3 nucleotides: TGTGCCAGCAGCTTAGCTAGCGGGGTCTCGGAGCAGTACTTC. It codes for CASSLASGVSEQYF. Full variable domain (outside the CDR3, taken from reference TRBV7-6 and TRBJ2-7): GAGVSQSPRYKVTKRGQDVALRCDPISGHVSLYWYRQALGQGPEFLTYFNYEAQQDKSGLPNDRFSAERPEGSISTLTIQRTEQRDSAMYRCASSLASGVSEQYFGPGTRLTVT.

The gene calls are TRBV6-5 and TRBJ2-3, with no clear D. V was clipped by 5 bases and J by 2 bases, with 2 bases between them. The CDR3 consists of 11 residues. Germline loops: CDR1 MNHEY, CDR2 SVGAGI. CDR3 loop: CASSHTDTQYF. The CDR3 nucleotides read TGTGCCAGCAGTCACACAGATACGCAGTATTTT.

This sequence joins TRBV5-8 and TRBJ2-3, with TRBD2 as a possible D gene (5 bases). Germline V gives CDR1 SGHTS, CDR2 YDEGEE. The CDR3 runs to 12 residues. The V and J ends lost 6 bases and 6 bases respectively, with 11 bases between them. CDR3 nucleotide sequence: TGTGCCAGCATCGGCGCGGGTGATACGCAGTATTTT. Protein product: CASIGAGDTQYF.

The chain is built from TRBV4-3 and TRBJ2-7, with a tentative D call TRBD2 (5 bases). Trimming took 5 bases from V and 0 from J, leaving 11 bases between them. The CDR3 is 14 residues long. Germline CDR1 LGHNA, CDR2 YSLEER. In DNA form, the CDR3 reads TGCGCCAGCAGCTGGGGAGCGCCCTCCTACGAGCAGTACTTC. It codes for CASSWGAPSYEQYF.